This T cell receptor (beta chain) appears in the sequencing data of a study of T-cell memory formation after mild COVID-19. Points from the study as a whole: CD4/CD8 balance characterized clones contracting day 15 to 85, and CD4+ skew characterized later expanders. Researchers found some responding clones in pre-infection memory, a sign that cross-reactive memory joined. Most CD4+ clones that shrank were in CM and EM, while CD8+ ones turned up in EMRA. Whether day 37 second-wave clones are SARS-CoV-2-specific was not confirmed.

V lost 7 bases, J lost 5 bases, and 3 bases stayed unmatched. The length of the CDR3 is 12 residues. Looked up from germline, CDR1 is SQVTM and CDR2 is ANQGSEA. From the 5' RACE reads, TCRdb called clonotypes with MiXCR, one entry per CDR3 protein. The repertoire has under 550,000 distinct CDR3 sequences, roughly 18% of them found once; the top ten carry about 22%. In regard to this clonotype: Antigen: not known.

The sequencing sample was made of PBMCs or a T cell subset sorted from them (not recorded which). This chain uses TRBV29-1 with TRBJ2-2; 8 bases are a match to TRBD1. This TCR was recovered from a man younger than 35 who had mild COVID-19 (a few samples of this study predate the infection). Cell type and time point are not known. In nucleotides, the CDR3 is TGCAGCGGGACAGGGTTTACCGGGGAGCTGTTTTTT. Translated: CSGTGFTGELFF.